This T cell receptor beta chain was obtained from a study of Ad26.COV2.S vaccination and SARS-CoV-2 variants. Background on the study: Donor joined the COV1001 Ad26.COV2.S trial arm.

Measured with immunoSEQ multiplex PCR; TCRdb has only the in-frame clones, and not every one. The table lists 500,000 or so clones, around 85% of them singletons, with around 13% in the top ten. Treatment meaning: about 20 received Ad26.COV2.S at low or high dose, single or two shots; 5 received placebo; per-sample allocation not given. It was on day 63 after the first vaccine or placebo injection that samples were taken. Recruitment in Boston yielded a donor of adult age, 18-55 years. Germline values: CDR1 ENHRY, CDR2 SYGVKD. This CDR3 spans 14 amino acids. Trimming took 6 bases from V and 7 from J, leaving 13 bases between them.

This receptor was obtained from a person aged 18-60 years who received the Ad26.COV2.S COVID-19 vaccine or a placebo. Specimen: peripheral blood, collected in a trial of Ad26.COV2.S vaccine versus placebo. The chain links TRBV10-3 to TRBJ1-6, with no clear D. CDR3: CAIREREKNSPLHF. The CDR3 nucleotides are TGTGCCATCAGGGAAAGGGAAAAAAATTCACCCCTCCACTTT.